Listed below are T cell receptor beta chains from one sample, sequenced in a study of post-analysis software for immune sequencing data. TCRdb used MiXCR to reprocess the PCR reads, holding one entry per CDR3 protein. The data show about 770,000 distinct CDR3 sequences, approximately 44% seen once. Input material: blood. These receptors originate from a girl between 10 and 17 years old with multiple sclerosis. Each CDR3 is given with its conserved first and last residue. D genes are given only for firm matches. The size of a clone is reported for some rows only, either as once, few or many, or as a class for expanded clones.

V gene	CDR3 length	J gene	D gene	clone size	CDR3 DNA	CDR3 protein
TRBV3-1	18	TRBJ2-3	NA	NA	TGTGCCAGCAGCCAAGGAGACTTGCACTTAAGATGGAAAGATACGCAGTATTTT	CASSQGDLHLRWKDTQYF
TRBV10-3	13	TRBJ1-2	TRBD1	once	TGTGCCGCCTTAGACAGGGGTGTAGGTGGCTACACCTTC	CAALDRGVGGYTF
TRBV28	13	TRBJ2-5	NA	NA	TGTGCCAGCAGTAACTACAGGTGGCAGACCCAGTACTTC	CASSNYRWQTQYF
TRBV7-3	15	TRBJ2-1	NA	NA	TGTGCCAGCAGCTCAACGGGACAAGGTTGGGATGAGCAGTTCTTC	CASSSTGQGWDEQFF
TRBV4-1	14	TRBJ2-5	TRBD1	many	TGCGCCAGCAGCCCAGCGACAGGGGAAGAGACCCAGTACTTC	CASSPATGEETQYF
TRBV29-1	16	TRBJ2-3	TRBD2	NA	TGCAGCGTTGAAGATCGCGCGGGAGGGCGCCCAGATACGCAGTATTTT	CSVEDRAGGRPDTQYF
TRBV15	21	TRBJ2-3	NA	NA	TGTGCCACCAGCAGAGATCCCCCGTTGGTCGTGAGGGAGCAGGAGGGAGATACGCAGTATTTT	CATSRDPPLVVREQEGDTQYF
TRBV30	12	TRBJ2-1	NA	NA	TGTGCCTGGAGTATCTTAAGGAATGAGCAGTTCTTC	CAWSILRNEQFF
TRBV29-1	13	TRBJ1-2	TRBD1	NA	TGCAGCGTCGCGGACAGGGAAATCTATGGCTACACCTTC	CSVADREIYGYTF
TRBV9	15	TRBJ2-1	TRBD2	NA	TGTGCCAGCAGCGTACTAGCGGGACTGATCAATGAGCAGTTCTTC	CASSVLAGLINEQFF
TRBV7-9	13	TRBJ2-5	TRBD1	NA	TGTGCCAGCAACACTCAAGGGGGCGAAGAGCAGTACTTC	CASNTQGGEEQYF
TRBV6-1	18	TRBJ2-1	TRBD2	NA	TGTGCCAGCAGGGGGACTAGCGGGAGAGGGCTGGGATACAATGAGCAGTTCTTC	CASRGTSGRGLGYNEQFF
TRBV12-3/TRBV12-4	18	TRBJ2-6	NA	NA	TGTGCCAGCAGTTCCCGGGGCTTACATGAATCTGGGGCCAACGTCCTGACTTTC	CASSSRGLHESGANVLTF
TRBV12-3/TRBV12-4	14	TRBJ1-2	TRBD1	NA	TGTGCCAGCAGTTTAGGTAGCAGGGGGTATGGCTACACCTTC	CASSLGSRGYGYTF
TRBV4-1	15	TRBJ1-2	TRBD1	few	TGCGCCAGCAGCCAAGAAGGGACAGGGGGCGATGGCTACACCTTC	CASSQEGTGGDGYTF
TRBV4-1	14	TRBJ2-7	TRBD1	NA	TGCGCCAGCAGCTCGGGACAGGGGGACTACGAGCAGTACTTC	CASSSGQGDYEQYF
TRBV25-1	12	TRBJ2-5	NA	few	TGTGCCAGCAATTCCAGGGGTGAGACCCAGTACTTC	CASNSRGETQYF
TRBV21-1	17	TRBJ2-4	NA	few	TGTGCCAGCAGCTCTGACAAGGGGCCGAAGACCAAAAACATTCAGTACTTC	CASSSDKGPKTKNIQYF